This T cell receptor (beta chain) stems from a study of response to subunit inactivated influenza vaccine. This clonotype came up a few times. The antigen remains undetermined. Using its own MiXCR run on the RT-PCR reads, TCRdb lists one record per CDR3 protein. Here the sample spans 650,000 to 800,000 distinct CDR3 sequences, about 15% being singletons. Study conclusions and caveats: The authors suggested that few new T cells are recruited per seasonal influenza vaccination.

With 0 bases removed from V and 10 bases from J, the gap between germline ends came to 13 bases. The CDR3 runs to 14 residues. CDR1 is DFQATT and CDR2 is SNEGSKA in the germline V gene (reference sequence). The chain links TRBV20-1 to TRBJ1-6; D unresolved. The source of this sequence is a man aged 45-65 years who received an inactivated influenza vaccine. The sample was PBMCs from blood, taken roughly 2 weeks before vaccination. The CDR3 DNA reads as TGCAGTGCTAGAGATCCGGAGGGTTACTCACCCCTCCACTTT. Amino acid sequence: CSARDPEGYSPLHF.